What follows are 14 T cell receptor beta chains derived from one specimen sequenced in a study of CD8 T cells in Susac syndrome. It was with random hexamers that roughly 0.5 to 1 ug RNA was reverse transcribed. Using its own MiXCR run on the immunoSEQ multiplex PCR reads, TCRdb lists one record per CDR3 protein. The repertoire holds 150,000 to 200,000 distinct CDR3 sequences, about 95% seen once, with about 0.087% in the top ten. The sequenced sample was CD4+ T cells from PBMCs. The source of these receptors is a human donor with multiple sclerosis.

This clonotype came up once. The gene calls are TRBV20-1 and TRBJ2-3; D assignment may be TRBD1 or TRBD2 (5 bases each). Germline V CDR1 and CDR2: DFQATT, SNEGSKA (reference sequence). The CDR3 covers 14 residues. The germline V and J ends were trimmed by 1 base and 11 bases, with 19 bases remaining between them. This chain's CDR3 is CSARVGLGEGRQYF. CDR3 sequence (DNA): TGCAGTGCTAGAGTGGGGCTCGGAGAGGGCCGGCAGTATTTT.

The chain is built from TRBV2 and TRBJ2-7; possibly TRBD1 for D (5 bases). The CDR3 totals 13 residues. Trimming stripped 3 bases from V and 4 bases from J, with 10 bases between. Germline CDR1 SNHLY, CDR2 FYNNEI. The CDR3 loop reads CASSDTGEYEQYF. The CDR3 nucleotides read TGTGCCAGCAGTGATACAGGAGAATACGAGCAGTACTTC.

V and J are TRBV12-3 or TRBV12-4 and TRBJ1-2, with a weak D call TRBD1 (6 bases). The CDR3 contains 11 residues. Trimming cost V 6 bases and J 8 bases, with 10 bases left between them. CDR3 sequence (DNA): TGTGCCAGCAGAGCCAGGGGCGGCTACACCTTC. It is translated as CASRARGGYTF.

This chain connects TRBV14 to TRBJ2-3; tentative D call: TRBD2 (5 bases). The germline V gene has CDR1 SGHDN and CDR2 FVKESK. Trimming cost V 1 base and J 1 base, with 9 bases left between them. This CDR3 contains 15 residues. CDR3 bases: TGTGCCAGCAGCCAAGTGCTAGCAGGCACAGATACGCAGTATTTT. Its translation: CASSQVLAGTDTQYF. The full variable domain, completed using reference TRBV14 and TRBJ2-3, is EAGVTQFPSHSVIEKGQTVTLRCDPISGHDNLYWYRRVMGKEIKFLLHFVKESKQDESGMPNNRFLAERTGGTYSTLKVQPAELEDSGVYFCASSQVLAGTDTQYFGPGTRLTVL.

This chain joins TRBV7-9 and TRBJ1-1; 10 positions match TRBD1. This CDR3 is built from 13 residues. V lost 7 bases, J lost 4 bases, and 3 bases stayed unmatched. Per the germline V gene, CDR1 is SEHNR and CDR2 is FQNEAQ (reference sequence). In DNA, the CDR3 is TGTGCCAGCAAAAGGACAGGGGGCACTGAAGCTTTCTTT. This encodes CASKRTGGTEAFF.

The chain employs TRBV20-1 and TRBJ1-2, with D tentatively TRBD1 (5 bases). Germline CDR1 reads DFQATT; CDR2 reads SNEGSKA (reference sequence). The CDR3 contains 13 residues. Trimming removed 2 bases from V and 2 bases from J, with 9 bases in between. CDR3 sequence (DNA): TGCAGTGCTAGACAGGGTATCAACTATGGCTACACCTTC. Amino acid sequence: CSARQGINYGYTF.

The V gene is TRBV30, the J gene TRBJ1-2, with D unclear. V was shortened by 0 bases and J by 7 bases, with 9 bases between the two germline ends. This CDR3 contains 12 residues. CDR1 GTSNPN and CDR2 SVGIG come from the germline V gene (reference sequence). In nucleotides, the CDR3 is TGTGCCTGGAGTGTCGGGGTTCCTGGCTACACCTTC. Protein product: CAWSVGVPGYTF.

The V and J genes are TRBV30 and TRBJ1-1, with 9 positions matching TRBD1. Germline CDR1 GTSNPN, CDR2 SVGIG (reference sequence). The CDR3 length is 12 residues. V trimming: 4 bases; J trimming: 10 bases; junction bases outside the gene matches: 7. CDR3 sequence: CAWNPGQGRAFF. CDR3 nucleotides: TGTGCCTGGAACCCGGGACAGGGACGAGCTTTCTTT.

V usage is TRBV27 and J usage is TRBJ2-6; perhaps D is TRBD1 or TRBD2 (5 bases each). V dropped 4 bases and J dropped 4 bases, with 8 bases sitting between them. The CDR3 contains 14 residues. From germline, CDR1 is MNHEY and CDR2 SMNVEV (reference sequence). Here the CDR3 DNA reads TGTGCCAGCAGTTGGGGGTCAGGGGCCAACGTCCTGACTTTC. Its protein product is CASSWGSGANVLTF. The full variable domain, rest sourced from reference TRBV27 and TRBJ2-6, is EAQVTQNPRYLITVTGKKLTVTCSQNMNHEYMSWYRQDPGLGLRQIYYSMNVEVTDKGDVPEGYKVSRKEKRNFPLILESPSPNQTSLYFCASSWGSGANVLTFGAGSRLTVL.

The V and J genes are TRBV12-3 or TRBV12-4 and TRBJ2-1, with 7 bases lining up with TRBD2. The CDR3 consists of 17 residues. Trimming at V came to 3 bases and at J to 4 bases, leaving 12 bases not matched to a gene. CDR3 coding DNA: TGTGCCAGCAGTTTGAACGGACGTCGCGGGGGTTACAATGAGCAGTTCTTC. Translation gives CASSLNGRRGGYNEQFF.

This rearrangement joins TRBV2 to TRBJ2-3; 13 positions match TRBD2. J lost 3 bases, V lost 5 bases, and 2 bases had no gene match. Germline V lookup: CDR1 SNHLY, CDR2 FYNNEI. This CDR3 region has 15 residues. In DNA, the CDR3 is TGTGCCAGCAGTTGGACTAGCGGGAGAACAGATACGCAGTATTTT. Protein sequence: CASSWTSGRTDTQYF.

On this clonotype: One end of the junction does not line up with germline, which may come from a read error. This chain links TRBV7-9 with TRBJ2-3, with unresolved D. CDR1 is SEHNR and CDR2 is FQNEAQ in the germline V gene (reference sequence). The CDR3 length is 10 residues. CDR3 sequence reads: CASSLSTPDF. In DNA form, the CDR3 reads TGTGCCAGCAGCTTAAGCACACCGGATTTT.

The chain couples TRBV7-2 to TRBJ2-7; D is perhaps TRBD2 (6 bases). The CDR3 extends over 15 amino acids. Germline V lookup: CDR1 SGHTA, CDR2 FQGNSA. Between the trimmed V and J ends, which lost 5 bases and 0 bases, there was a span of 14 bases. The CDR3 DNA is TGTGCCAGCAGCCCCCACCGGGGACTCTCCTACGAGCAGTACTTC. The encoded protein is CASSPHRGLSYEQYF.

V usage is TRBV7-9 and J usage is TRBJ2-3; D ambiguous. Between the trimmed V and J ends, which lost 1 base and 2 bases, there was a span of 7 bases. The V gene's germline CDR1 is SEHNR and CDR2 FQNEAQ (reference sequence). This CDR3 has 14 residues. The CDR3 nucleotides are TGTGCCAGCAGCTTAGTCACAGCCACAGATACGCAGTATTTT. It codes for CASSLVTATDTQYF.